The 27 T cell receptor beta chains below come from one sample, sequenced in a study of blood T cells in healthy people across ages (dated by TCRdb to 2015 to 2017). Library prep was done by 5' RACE. The sequencer was an Illumina HiSeq 2500. A second PCR of about 6 to 11 cycles was performed with a sample-barcoded 5' primer and a J-beta primer mix. TCRdb's own reprocessing of the public reads used fastp at Q25 and MiXCR and kept productive beta chains. Rows are combined by CDR3 protein, so each entry shows the most common genes and DNA. A total of over a million distinct CDR3 sequences appear in this sample, about 23% of them only once. The ten largest clonotypes hold about 0.72% of the sample. This sample was shared with a second study, whose subject was T cells of mothers and their children.

The sample comprised blood. All receptors derive from a girl aged 2-15 years in good health.

Regarding this clonotype: At one end the junction does not follow the germline gene, possibly because of a read error. CDR3 in DNA: TGTGCCAGTTTAAAAGGGGGATACGAGCAGTATTTC. Amino acid sequence: CASLKGGYEQYF. The chain recombines TRBV6-1 with TRBJ2-5, with D perhaps TRBD1 (6 bases). CDR3 length equals 12 residues. Germline loops: CDR1 MNHNS, CDR2 SASEGT.

This clonotype was seen just once. The gene calls are TRBV29-1 and TRBJ2-1; tentatively, D is TRBD2 (7 bases). From germline, CDR1 is SQVTM and CDR2 ANQGSEA. CDR3 size: 12 residues. Trimming took off 6 bases at V and 5 bases at J, with 11 bases between the two ends. The CDR3 loop is CSVGGRDNEQFF. In DNA, the CDR3 is TGCAGCGTGGGGGGGCGAGACAATGAGCAGTTCTTC.

This clonotype was picked up a small number of times. The J gene is TRBJ2-5, the V gene TRBV7-6, with 14 bases aligning to TRBD2. Gene TRBJ2-1 matches the end of the DNA better, so the J call may be wrong. The CDR3 covers 17 residues. The germline gives CDR1 SGHVS, CDR2 FNYEAQ. The DNA for the CDR3 is TGTGCCAGCAGCTCCCAGGGACTAGCGGGAGCCATCCATGAGCAGTTCTTC. This codes for CASSSQGLAGAIHEQFF.

The V gene is TRBV13, the J gene TRBJ2-1, with D hard to call. The CDR3 sequence is 16 residues long. Germline V gene sequence: CDR1 PRHDT, CDR2 FYEKMQ (reference sequence). Trimming took off 5 bases at V and 0 bases at J, with 14 bases between the two ends. The CDR3 coding sequence is TGTGCCAGCAGCGCGTCCGTGGTAAGCTCCTACAATGAGCAGTTCTTC. Protein sequence: CASSASVVSSYNEQFF.

This rearrangement joins TRBV6-5 to TRBJ2-5, with 8 bases lining up with TRBD1. Germline trimming cut 3 bases from V and 4 bases from J; bases unmatched to any gene: 10. This CDR3 region has 16 residues. The germline V gene has CDR1 MNHEY and CDR2 SVGAGI. This CDR3 reads CASSYRPGGQLETQYF. In nucleotides, the CDR3 is TGTGCCAGCAGTTATCGGCCAGGGGGCCAGCTAGAGACCCAGTACTTC.

The chain links TRBV7-9 to TRBJ2-1, with D maybe TRBD1 (7 bases). Deletions cut 5 bases from V and 8 bases from J, with 22 bases between. CDR1 is SEHNR, CDR2 FQNEAQ, per germline (reference sequence). There are 16 residues in the CDR3. This CDR3 reads CASSQTQGGMDDEQFF. CDR3 DNA: TGTGCCAGCAGCCAAACGCAGGGGGGAATGGACGATGAGCAGTTCTTC. The whole variable domain, filled in from reference TRBV7-9 and TRBJ2-1, reads DTGVSQNPRHKITKRGQNVTFRCDPISEHNRLYWYRQTLGQGPEFLTYFQNEAQLEKSRLLSDRFSAERPKGSFSTLEIQRTEQGDSAMYLCASSQTQGGMDDEQFFGPGTRLTVL.

This clonotype has a handful of counts. This chain connects TRBV29-1 to TRBJ2-7, with D uncertain. With 0 bases removed from V and 1 base from J, the gap between germline ends came to 7 bases. The CDR3 is 13 residues long. Germline-derived CDR1 and CDR2 are SQVTM and ANQGSEA. CDR3 bases: TGCAGCGTTGAAGATCGAGAATCCTACGAGCAGTACTTC. Protein sequence: CSVEDRESYEQYF.

The table lists this clonotype with a count of one. For the CDR3, the DNA is TGTGCCAGCAGCCAGGGGGCGCACAATCAGCCCCAGCATTTT. Its protein product is CASSQGAHNQPQHF. The chain is built from TRBV7-2 and TRBJ1-5; 8 bases fit TRBD1. With 5 bases clipped from V and 3 bases from J, the junction kept 3 bases outside the gene matches. The CDR3 totals 14 residues. CDR1 SGHTA and CDR2 FQGNSA come from the germline V gene.

This sequence joins TRBV4-2 and TRBJ2-5; perhaps TRBD1 as D (6 bases). Trimming pared 1 base from V and 2 bases from J, leaving 8 bases between. CDR1 and CDR2 from the germline V gene are LGHNA and YNFKEQ. The CDR3 length is 14 residues. The CDR3 coding sequence is TGTGCCAGCAGCCAAGGGACAGAACAAGAGACCCAGTACTTC. Translated, it gives CASSQGTEQETQYF.

The chain carries TRBV5-1 and TRBJ2-5; D perhaps matches TRBD2 (6 bases). The CDR3 sequence is 13 residues long. Germline V lookup: CDR1 SGHRS, CDR2 YFSETQ. Trimming pared 4 bases from V and 11 bases from J, leaving 18 bases between. CDR3 residues: CASSPGVMGEQYF. CDR3 coding DNA: TGCGCCAGCAGCCCGGGGGTAATGGGGGAGCAGTACTTC.

The chain is built from TRBV5-1 and TRBJ2-3; D possibly corresponds to TRBD1 (6 bases). The germline gives CDR1 SGHRS, CDR2 YFSETQ. V was shortened by 0 bases and J by 3 bases, with 11 bases between the two germline ends. The CDR3 totals 15 residues. The CDR3 loop is CASSLEQGVTDTQYF. CDR3 DNA sequence: TGCGCCAGCAGCTTGGAACAGGGAGTGACAGATACGCAGTATTTT.

The chain carries TRBV27 and TRBJ2-2, with a possible D match to TRBD1 (6 bases). Germline V CDR1 and CDR2: MNHEY, SMNVEV (reference sequence). The V end was cut by 1 base, the J end by 6 bases, with 12 bases between. CDR3 length equals 15 residues. The CDR3 sequence is CASSLYRASAGELFF. Written as DNA, the CDR3 is TGTGCCAGCAGTTTATACAGGGCCTCCGCCGGGGAGCTGTTTTTT.

The chain uses TRBV28 and TRBJ1-4, with 8 bases identical to TRBD1. Germline CDR1 MDHEN, CDR2 SYDVKM. V was clipped by 4 bases and J by 6 bases; unmatched bases: 1. This CDR3 spans 13 amino acids. CDR3 bases: TGTGCCAGCAGTTCGACAGGGGATGAAAAACTGTTTTTT. Translated: CASSSTGDEKLFF.

The chain joins TRBV24-1 to TRBJ1-2, with 8 bases lining up with TRBD1. J was trimmed by 4 bases and V by 4 bases; bases with no gene match: 10. The CDR3 is 16 residues long. CDR1 and CDR2 (germline): KGHDR, SFDVKD. CDR3 nucleotide sequence: TGTGCCACCAGTGACAACACAGGGGGATATGCCTATGGCTACACCTTC. Amino acid sequence: CATSDNTGGYAYGYTF.

This clonotype was detected a few times. This sequence joins TRBV3-1 and TRBJ1-2; D gene unclear. The length of the CDR3 is 16 residues. Per the germline V gene, CDR1 is LGHDT and CDR2 is YNNKEL (reference sequence). Deletions cut 1 base from V and 2 bases from J, with 14 bases between. CDR3 DNA: TGTGCCAGCAGCCAAGGCGGCCTGACCGCGAACTATGGCTACACCTTC. As protein: CASSQGGLTANYGYTF. Full variable domain (missing parts from reference TRBV3-1 and TRBJ1-2): DTAVSQTPKYLVTQMGNDKSIKCEQNLGHDTMYWYKQDSKKFLKIMFSYNNKELIINETVPNRFSPKSPDKAHLNLHINSLELGDSAVYFCASSQGGLTANYGYTFGSGTRLTVV.

The J gene is TRBJ1-4, the V gene TRBV2; the D gene is possibly TRBD1 (6 bases). V shed 6 bases and J shed 6 bases, with 14 bases lying between them. CDR1 and CDR2 (germline): SNHLY, FYNNEI. The CDR3 is 14 amino acids. CDR3 protein: CASRGATGDEKLFF. CDR3 bases: TGTGCCAGCAGGGGGGCCACTGGGGATGAAAAACTGTTTTTT.

This clonotype was observed a handful of times. The V call is TRBV3-1, the J call TRBJ1-2, with D possibly matching TRBD1 (6 bases). Germline CDR1 reads LGHDT; CDR2 reads YNNKEL (reference sequence). Trimming stripped 3 bases from V and 7 bases from J, with 12 bases between. This CDR3 region has 13 residues. CDR3 residues: CASSQGAIAGYTF. Here the CDR3 DNA reads TGTGCCAGCAGCCAGGGGGCAATTGCTGGCTACACCTTC. The full variable domain, rest sourced from reference TRBV3-1 and TRBJ1-2, is DTAVSQTPKYLVTQMGNDKSIKCEQNLGHDTMYWYKQDSKKFLKIMFSYNNKELIINETVPNRFSPKSPDKAHLNLHINSLELGDSAVYFCASSQGAIAGYTFGSGTRLTVV.

This clonotype was counted a few times. The chain is built from TRBV5-1 and TRBJ2-5; D ambiguous. TRBJ2-7 matches the DNA end more closely, so the J call is doubtful. The CDR3 is made up of 13 amino acids. CDR1 is SGHRS, CDR2 YFSETQ, per germline. The CDR3 DNA is TGCGCCAGCAGCTTGGCTGTAGCCTACGAGCAGTACTTC. It yields the protein CASSLAVAYEQYF.

This clonotype has more than one count but fewer than ten. The chain uses TRBV21-1 and TRBJ2-1; TRBD2 was called by the table and not checked on the DNA. TRBV21-1 constitutes a pseudogene. There are 17 residues in the CDR3. The CDR3 is CASSKASPSGSYNEQFF. The CDR3 nucleotides are TGTGCCAGCAGCAAAGCCTCCCCTAGCGGTTCCTACAATGAGCAGTTCTTC.

In its sample, this clonotype was seen a few times. The chain joins TRBV3-1 to TRBJ2-6; D is possibly TRBD2 (7 bases). Trimming took off 4 bases at V and 2 bases at J, with 15 bases between the two ends. CDR1 is LGHDT and CDR2 is YNNKEL in the germline V gene (reference sequence). The CDR3 runs to 17 residues. The CDR3 DNA reads as TGTGCCAGCAGCCCCCGAGGCGGGGGCGCTGGGGCCAACGTCCTGACTTTC. Amino acid sequence: CASSPRGGGAGANVLTF.

This chain links TRBV19 with TRBJ2-5, with 7 bases matching TRBD2. The J call may be mistaken, given a closer DNA end match to TRBJ2-7. CDR3 size: 14 residues. Germline CDR1 LNHDA, CDR2 SQIVND (reference sequence). The CDR3 here is CASSIEPGGYEQYF. As DNA, the CDR3 is TGTGCCAGTAGTATAGAGCCGGGGGGCTACGAGCAGTACTTC.

The genes are TRBV4-3 and TRBJ1-1; D uncertain. V was clipped by 0 bases and J by 0 bases, with 8 bases between them. This CDR3 region has 15 residues. Germline assignment: CDR1 LGHNA and CDR2 YSLEER. CDR3 DNA: TGCGCCAGCAGCCAAGATCTTCGATTGAACACTGAAGCTTTCTTT. Encoded protein: CASSQDLRLNTEAFF.

This chain connects TRBV12-3 or TRBV12-4 to TRBJ2-1; D is unresolved. CDR3 length: 12 residues. V was pared by 4 bases and J by 8 bases, with 9 bases between. The CDR3 nucleotides are TGTGCCAGCAGTTCCTACCACGATGAGCAGTTCTTC. This gives the protein CASSSYHDEQFF.

This chain connects TRBV19 to TRBJ2-1, with D maybe TRBD1 (6 bases). The CDR3 sequence is 16 residues long. V was cut by 11 bases and J by 6 bases, with 26 bases left in between. CDR1 is LNHDA and CDR2 is SQIVND in the germline V gene (reference sequence). The CDR3 DNA follows: TGTGCCTGTACCAGAGTTGGTGGGGTGGGGGCCAATGAGCAGTTCTTC. Its protein product is CACTRVGGVGANEQFF.

This clonotype has just a few counts. The rearrangement uses TRBV12-3 or TRBV12-4 and TRBJ2-1; 11 nucleotides match TRBD2. With the DNA end fitting TRBJ2-5 better, the J assignment may be wrong. The CDR3 is 14 residues long. CDR3 sequence: CASSRLAGKETQYF. Here the CDR3 DNA reads TGTGCCAGCAGTCGACTAGCGGGAAAGGAGACCCAGTACTTC.

Worth noting for this clonotype: The germline gene is not matched at one end of the junction; a read error may be the cause. V is TRBV29-1 and J is TRBJ2-1; the match to TRBD2 covers 10 bases. Germline-derived CDR1 and CDR2 are SQVTM and ANQGSEA. The CDR3 loop spans 13 amino acids. The CDR3: CSVAAGGYNAQFF. In DNA form, the CDR3 reads TGCAGCGTTGCAGCGGGGGGGTACAATGCGCAGTTCTTC.

J is TRBJ1-2 and V is TRBV27, with TRBD1 matching 9 bases. This CDR3 contains 14 residues. J gave up 9 bases and V 6 bases, and 11 bases lay outside the gene matches. Per germline, CDR1 MNHEY and CDR2 SMNVEV (reference sequence). For the CDR3, the DNA is TGTGCCAGCAGCCCCACCGGGACAGGGATGCGCTACACCTTC. Residues: CASSPTGTGMRYTF.